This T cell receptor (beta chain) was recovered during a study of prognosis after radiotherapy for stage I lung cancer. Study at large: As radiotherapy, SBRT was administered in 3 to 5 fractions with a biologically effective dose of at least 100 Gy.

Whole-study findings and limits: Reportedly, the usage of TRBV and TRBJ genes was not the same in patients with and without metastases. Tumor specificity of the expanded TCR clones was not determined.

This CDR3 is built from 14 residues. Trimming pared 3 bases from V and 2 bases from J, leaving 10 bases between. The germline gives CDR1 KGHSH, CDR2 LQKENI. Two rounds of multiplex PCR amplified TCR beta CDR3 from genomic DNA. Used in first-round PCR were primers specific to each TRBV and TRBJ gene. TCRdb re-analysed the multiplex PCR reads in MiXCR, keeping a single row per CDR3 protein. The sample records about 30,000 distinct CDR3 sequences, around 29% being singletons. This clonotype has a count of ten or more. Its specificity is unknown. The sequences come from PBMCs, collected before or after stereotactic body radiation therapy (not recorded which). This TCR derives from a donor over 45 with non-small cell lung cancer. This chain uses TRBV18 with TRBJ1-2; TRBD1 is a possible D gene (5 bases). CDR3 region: CASSPDSRNYGYTF. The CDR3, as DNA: TGTGCCAGCTCACCCGACAGCCGAAACTATGGCTACACCTTC.